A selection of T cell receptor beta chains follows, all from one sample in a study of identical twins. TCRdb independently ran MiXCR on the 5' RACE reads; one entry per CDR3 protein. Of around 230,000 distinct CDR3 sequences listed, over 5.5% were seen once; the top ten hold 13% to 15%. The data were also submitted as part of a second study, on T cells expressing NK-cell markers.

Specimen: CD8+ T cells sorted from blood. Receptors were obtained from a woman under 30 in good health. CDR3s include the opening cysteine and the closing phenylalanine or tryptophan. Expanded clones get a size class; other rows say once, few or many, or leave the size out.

CASSQDITRGSTYEQYF	TRBV3-1	-
CASSAGGSITDTQYF	TRBV9	few
CASSPSKGRPQHF	TRBV6-5	many
CASGLKEHGELFF	TRBV6-2/TRBV6-3	many
CASSLALLSYTF	TRBV7-9	-
CASSPPGLAGFYEQYF	TRBV11-2	few
CSARDQSGASYEQYF	TRBV20-1	many
CASSGLATDPTDTQYF	TRBV27	-
CASSLAEGGPRGTDTQYF	TRBV13	few
CASSPSTALPTDTQYF	TRBV6-2/TRBV6-3	-
CASSVWEVPYNEQFF	TRBV9	few
CASSSAGGYEQYF	TRBV7-6	many
CASRQLAGGTDTQYF	TRBV7-9	few
CASSPVEQFSEKLFF	TRBV6-1	-
CASSLGTGLDEQYF	TRBV9	many
CASSLGQGYEQFF	TRBV11-2	many
CASSFFGTGEETQYF	TRBV5-1	few
CASSLWADTEAFF	TRBV27	few
CATSKGLASSTDTQYF	TRBV24-1	few
CASSSRTGYSGANVLTF	TRBV13	few
CASSLVGGKGDTQYF	TRBV7-9	many
CASSLATGPTEAFF	TRBV7-2	-
CASSYPGTANTEAFF	TRBV11-2	-
CASSFGDSGNTIYF	TRBV12-3/TRBV12-4	many
CASSLQGDTQYF	TRBV7-7	many
CSASAPLVSYEQYF	TRBV20-1	many
CASSSHRDEQYF	TRBV11-2	many
CASNSGTSGSRNEQFF	TRBV12-3/TRBV12-4	many
CASSPLIPGAAPPFF	TRBV18	many
CASSLGARSRDEQFF	TRBV5-5	many
CASSQDNAGGPEKLFF	TRBV3-1	-
CASSFSGTGANVLTF	TRBV12-3/TRBV12-4	few
CASSLVSGGAGLKTQYF	TRBV5-1	-
CATGNLDRSRGHQPQHF	TRBV15	many
CASSWVKASGANVLTF	TRBV27	few
CASSVQGAGSSYNEQFF	TRBV5-1	many
CASSIVPMRGPYEQYF	TRBV19	few
CASSEAGTGWGYYEQYF	TRBV2	-
CASNRQGTANYGYTF	TRBV7-9	few
CASSVGPGGNTEAFF	TRBV9	-
CASNPAKGLSYNEQFF	TRBV12-3/TRBV12-4	few
CSVEPLAKNNEQFF	TRBV29-1	many
CSVEVGGAGYGYTF	TRBV29-1	many
CATSGGTSAWETQYF	TRBV15	few